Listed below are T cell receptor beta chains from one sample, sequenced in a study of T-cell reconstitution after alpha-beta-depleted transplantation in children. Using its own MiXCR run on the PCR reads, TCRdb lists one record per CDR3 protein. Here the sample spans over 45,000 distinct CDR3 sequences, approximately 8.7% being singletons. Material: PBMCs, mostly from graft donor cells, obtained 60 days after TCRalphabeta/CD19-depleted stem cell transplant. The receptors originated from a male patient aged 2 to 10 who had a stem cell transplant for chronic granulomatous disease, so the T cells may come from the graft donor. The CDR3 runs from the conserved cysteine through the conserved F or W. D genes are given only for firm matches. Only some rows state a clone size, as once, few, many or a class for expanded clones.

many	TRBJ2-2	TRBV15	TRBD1	TGTGCCACCAGCGGTTGGGGACAGCCGAACACCGGGGAGCTGTTTTTT	CATSGWGQPNTGELFF
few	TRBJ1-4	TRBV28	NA	TGTGCCAGCAGCAGGGACGGTGCAACTAATGAAAAACTGTTTTTT	CASSRDGATNEKLFF
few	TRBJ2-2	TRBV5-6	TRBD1	TGTGCCAGCAGCTTATGGGACAGGACTACCGGGGAGCTGTTTTTT	CASSLWDRTTGELFF
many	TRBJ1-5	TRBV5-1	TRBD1	TGCGCCAGCAGCTTGGGGGACAGAAACAATCAGCCCCAGCATTTT	CASSLGDRNNQPQHF
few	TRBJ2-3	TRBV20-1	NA	TGCAGTGCTAGTTCCACAACTAGCACAGATACGCAGTATTTT	CSASSTTSTDTQYF
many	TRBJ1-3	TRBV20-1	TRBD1	TGCAGTGCTACGAAAGACAGGGAAGGAAACACCATATATTTT	CSATKDREGNTIYF
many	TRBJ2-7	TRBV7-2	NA	TGTGCCAGCAGCTTAGGAGGGGTACTCTACGAGCAGTACTTC	CASSLGGVLYEQYF
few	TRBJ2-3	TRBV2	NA	TGTGCCAGCAGCGACGGAGCGGGTGTCAGAGCTAGCACAGATACGCAGTATTTT	CASSDGAGVRASTDTQYF
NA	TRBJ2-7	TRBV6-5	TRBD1	TGTGCCAGCAGTTACCCGACCCCGGCGGGACAGGGTCTCTACGAGCAGTACTTC	CASSYPTPAGQGLYEQYF
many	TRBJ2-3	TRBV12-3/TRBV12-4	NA	TGTGCCAGCAGTCCTCGTAACCGGGCAGATACGCAGTATTTT	CASSPRNRADTQYF
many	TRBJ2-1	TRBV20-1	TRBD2	TGCAGTGCTCCTGGGCCTAGCGGGAATATATATGAGCAGTTCTTC	CSAPGPSGNIYEQFF
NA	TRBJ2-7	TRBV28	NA	TGTGCCAGCAGTTTATTATCACGACAGCGAGGATTGTTGGACGAGCAGTACTTC	CASSLLSRQRGLLDEQYF
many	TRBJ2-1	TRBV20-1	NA	TGCAGTGCTAGGATATTAGAACTTGCTGAGCAGTTCTTC	CSARILELAEQFF
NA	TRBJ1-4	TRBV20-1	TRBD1	TGCAGTGCCTCAGGGCAGGGGGCAAGAAAACTGTTTTTT	CSASGQGARKLFF
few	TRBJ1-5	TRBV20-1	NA	TGCAGTGCTAGTGAGGGTAGCAATCAGCCCCAGCATTTT	CSASEGSNQPQHF
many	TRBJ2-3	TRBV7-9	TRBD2	TGTGCCAGCAGCTCAGGACTAGCGGGAGTTGTTGGGACAGATACGCAGTATTTT	CASSSGLAGVVGTDTQYF
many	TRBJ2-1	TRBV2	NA	TGTGCCAGCAGTGTGGGTCCCGACAATGAGCAGTTCTTC	CASSVGPDNEQFF
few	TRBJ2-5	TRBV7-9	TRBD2	TGTGCCAGCAGCTTAGGGACCACTAGCGGCCAAGAGACCCAGTACTTC	CASSLGTTSGQETQYF
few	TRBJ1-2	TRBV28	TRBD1	TGTGCCACTACGGGGCTAGGGACAGTGTATGGCTACACCTTC	CATTGLGTVYGYTF
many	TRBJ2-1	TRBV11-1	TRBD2	TGTGCCAGCACCCTTGGACTAGCGGGAGGGCCGTCTGGGTACAATGAGCAGTTCTTC	CASTLGLAGGPSGYNEQFF
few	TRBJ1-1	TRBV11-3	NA	TGTGCCAGCAGCTTAGGCGGGACAACGAACACTGAAGCTTTCTTT	CASSLGGTTNTEAFF
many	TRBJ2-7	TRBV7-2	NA	TGTGCCAGCAGCTTTTGGAACAGGGCCTCCTACGAGCAGTACTTC	CASSFWNRASYEQYF
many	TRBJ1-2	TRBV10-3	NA	TGTGCCATCAGTGAGTCCCGCAATGGCTACACCTTC	CAISESRNGYTF
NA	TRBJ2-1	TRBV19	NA	TGTGCCAGTAAGGGGTACTCCTACAATGAGCAGTTCTTC	CASKGYSYNEQFF
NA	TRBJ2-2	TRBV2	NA	TGTGCCAGCACCGGGGAATTCGGCACCGGGGAGCTGTTTTTT	CASTGEFGTGELFF
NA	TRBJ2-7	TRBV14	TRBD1	TGTGCCAGCAGCCAGGGGACAGGGGGCTACGAGCAGTACTTC	CASSQGTGGYEQYF
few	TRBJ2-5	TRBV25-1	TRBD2	TGTGCCAGCAGTGAGGGGAGGCGGGGGGAAGAGACCCAGTACTTC	CASSEGRRGEETQYF
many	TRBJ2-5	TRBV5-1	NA	TGCGCCAGCAGCTTGGCCCCGACAATTCAAGAGACCCAGTACTTC	CASSLAPTIQETQYF
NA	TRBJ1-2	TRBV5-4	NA	TGTGCCAGCAGGCGAGGGTCCTATGGCTACACCTTC	CASRRGSYGYTF
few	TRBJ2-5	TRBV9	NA	TGTGCCAGCAGCCCGGGGAGTGGAGAGACCCAGTACTTC	CASSPGSGETQYF
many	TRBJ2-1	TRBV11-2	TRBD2	TGTGCCAGCAACCCCGGACTAGCGGGAGGGTTCCGTGAGCAGTTCTTC	CASNPGLAGGFREQFF
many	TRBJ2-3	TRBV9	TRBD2	TGTGCCAGCAGCGTAGAGCCGGGAGGACACACAGATACGCAGTATTTT	CASSVEPGGHTDTQYF
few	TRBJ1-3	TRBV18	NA	TGTGCCAGCTCACCAAGAATCCGGGACACCTATTCCTCTGGAAACACCATATATTTT	CASSPRIRDTYSSGNTIYF
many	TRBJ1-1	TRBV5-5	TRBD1	TGTGCCAGCAGCTGGACAGGGGACAACACTGAAGCTTTCTTT	CASSWTGDNTEAFF
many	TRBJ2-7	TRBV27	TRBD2	TGTGCCAGCCGAACTCTAGCGGGAGCGGGGGGGCAGTACTTC	CASRTLAGAGGQYF
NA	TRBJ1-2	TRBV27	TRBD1	TGTGCCAGCGGGAGACAGGGCACCTATGGCTACACCTTC	CASGRQGTYGYTF
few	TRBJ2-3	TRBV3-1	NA	TGTGCCAGCAGCCATCGGCTAGCTACGCAGTATTTT	CASSHRLATQYF
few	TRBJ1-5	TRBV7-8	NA	TGTGCCAGCAGCTTAGGCCTTGGGAGGGGTCAGCCCCAGCATTTT	CASSLGLGRGQPQHF
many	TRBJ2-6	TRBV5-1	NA	TGCGCCAGCAGCGGAGAAGGTGGGGCTGGGGCCAACGTCCTGACTTTC	CASSGEGGAGANVLTF
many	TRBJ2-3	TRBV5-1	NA	TGCGCCAGCAGCATTGGAAGGGGGGATACGCAGTATTTT	CASSIGRGDTQYF
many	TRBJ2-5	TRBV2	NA	TGTGCCAGCAGTGCTGGAAGGTATCAAGAGACCCAGTACTTC	CASSAGRYQETQYF
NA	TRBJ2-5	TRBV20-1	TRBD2	TGCAGTGCTAGTCTTGATAGCGGGACCCAAGAGACCCAGTACTTC	CSASLDSGTQETQYF
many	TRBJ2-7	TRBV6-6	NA	TGTGCCAGCAGTTACAGCTCCTACGAGCAGTACTTC	CASSYSSYEQYF
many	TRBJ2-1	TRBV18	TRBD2	TGTGCCAGCTCACCCCTAGCGGGAGACGGTGAGCAGTTCTTC	CASSPLAGDGEQFF
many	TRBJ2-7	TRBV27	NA	TGTGCCAGCAGTTTTACCGGGACCGCGTCCTACGAGCAGTACTTC	CASSFTGTASYEQYF